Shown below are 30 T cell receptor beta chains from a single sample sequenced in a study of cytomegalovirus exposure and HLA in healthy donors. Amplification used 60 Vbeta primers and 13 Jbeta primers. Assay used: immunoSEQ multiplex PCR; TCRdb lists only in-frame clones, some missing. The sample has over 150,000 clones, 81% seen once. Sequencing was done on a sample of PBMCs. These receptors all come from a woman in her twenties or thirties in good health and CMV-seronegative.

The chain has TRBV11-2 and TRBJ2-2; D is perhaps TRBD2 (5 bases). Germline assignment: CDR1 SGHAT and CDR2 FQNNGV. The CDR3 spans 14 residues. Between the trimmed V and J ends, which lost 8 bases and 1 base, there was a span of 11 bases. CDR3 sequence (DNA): TGTGCCAGCGGGAGCATCAAGAACACCGGGGAGCTGTTTTTT. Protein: CASGSIKNTGELFF.

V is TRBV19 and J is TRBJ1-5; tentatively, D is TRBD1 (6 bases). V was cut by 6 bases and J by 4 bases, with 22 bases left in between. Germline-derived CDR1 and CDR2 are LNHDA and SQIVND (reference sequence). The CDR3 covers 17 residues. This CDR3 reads CASRPYPEGGGNQPQHF. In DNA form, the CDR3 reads TGTGCCAGTAGGCCCTACCCCGAAGGGGGTGGGAATCAGCCCCAGCATTTT. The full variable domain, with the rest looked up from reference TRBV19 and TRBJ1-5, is DGGITQSPKYLFRKEGQNVTLSCEQNLNHDAMYWYRQDPGQGLRLIYYSQIVNDFQKGDIAEGYSVSREKKESFPLTVTSAQKNPTAFYLCASRPYPEGGGNQPQHFGDGTRLSIL.

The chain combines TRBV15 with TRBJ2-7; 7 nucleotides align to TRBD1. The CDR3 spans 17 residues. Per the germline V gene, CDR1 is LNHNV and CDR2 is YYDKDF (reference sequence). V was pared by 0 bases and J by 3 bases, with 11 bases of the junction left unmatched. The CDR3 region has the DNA TGTGCCACCAGCAGAGATCTCTTGCGTGACAGGGTCTACGAGCAGTACTTC. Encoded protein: CATSRDLLRDRVYEQYF.

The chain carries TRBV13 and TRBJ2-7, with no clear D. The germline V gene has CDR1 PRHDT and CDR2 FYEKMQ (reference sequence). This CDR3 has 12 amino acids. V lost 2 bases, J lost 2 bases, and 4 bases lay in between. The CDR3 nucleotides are TGTGCCAGCAGCTTAAGCACCTACGAGCAGTACTTC. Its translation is CASSLSTYEQYF.

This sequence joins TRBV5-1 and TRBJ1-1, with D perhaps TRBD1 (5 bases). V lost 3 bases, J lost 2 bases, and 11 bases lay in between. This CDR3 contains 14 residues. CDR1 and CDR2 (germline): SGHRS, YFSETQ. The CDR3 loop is CASSSGGPNTEAFF. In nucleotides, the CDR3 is TGCGCCAGCAGCTCGGGGGGACCCAACACTGAAGCTTTCTTT.

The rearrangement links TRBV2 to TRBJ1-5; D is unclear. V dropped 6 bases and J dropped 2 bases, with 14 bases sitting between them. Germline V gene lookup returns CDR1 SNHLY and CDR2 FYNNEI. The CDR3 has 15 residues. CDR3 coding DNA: TGTGCCAGCAGCCCAAGTCTGGCAGGCAATCAGCCCCAGCATTTT. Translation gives CASSPSLAGNQPQHF.

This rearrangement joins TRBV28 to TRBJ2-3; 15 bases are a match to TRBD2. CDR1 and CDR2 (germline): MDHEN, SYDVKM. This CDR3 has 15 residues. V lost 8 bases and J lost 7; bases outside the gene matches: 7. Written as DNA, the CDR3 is TGTGCCAGCGGTGGACTAGCGGGGGGGCGAAATACGCAGTATTTT. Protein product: CASGGLAGGRNTQYF.

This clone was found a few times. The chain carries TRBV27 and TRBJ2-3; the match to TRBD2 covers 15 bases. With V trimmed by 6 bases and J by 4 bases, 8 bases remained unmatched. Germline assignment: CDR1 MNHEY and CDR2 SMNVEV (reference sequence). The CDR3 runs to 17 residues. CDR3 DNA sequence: TGTGCCAGCAGCCGGACTAGCGGGAGGGCCGGGGCAGATACGCAGTATTTT. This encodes CASSRTSGRAGADTQYF.

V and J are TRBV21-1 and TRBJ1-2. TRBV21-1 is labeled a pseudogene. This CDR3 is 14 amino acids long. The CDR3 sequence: CASSREGLIYGYTF. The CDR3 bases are TGTGCCAGCAGCAGAGAGGGTCTCATTTATGGCTACACCTTC.

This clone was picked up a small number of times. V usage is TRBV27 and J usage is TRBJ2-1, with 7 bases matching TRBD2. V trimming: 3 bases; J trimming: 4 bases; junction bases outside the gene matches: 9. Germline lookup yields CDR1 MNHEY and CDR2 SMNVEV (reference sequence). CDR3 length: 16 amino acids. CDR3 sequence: CASSFSPGGNYNEQFF. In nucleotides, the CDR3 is TGTGCCAGCAGTTTTTCTCCGGGGGGAAATTACAATGAGCAGTTCTTC.

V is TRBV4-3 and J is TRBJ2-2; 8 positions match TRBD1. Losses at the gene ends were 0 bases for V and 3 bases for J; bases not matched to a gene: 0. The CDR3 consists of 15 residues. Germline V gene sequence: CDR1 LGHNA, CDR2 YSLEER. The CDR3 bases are TGCGCCAGCAGCCAAGAACAGGGGGACACCGGGGAGCTGTTTTTT. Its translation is CASSQEQGDTGELFF.

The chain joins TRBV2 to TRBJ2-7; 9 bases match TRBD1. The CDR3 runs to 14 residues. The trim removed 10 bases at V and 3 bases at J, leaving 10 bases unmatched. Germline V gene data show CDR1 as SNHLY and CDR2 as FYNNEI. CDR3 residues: CATRPGQGLYEQYF. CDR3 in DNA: TGTGCCACCAGACCGGGACAGGGACTCTACGAGCAGTACTTC.

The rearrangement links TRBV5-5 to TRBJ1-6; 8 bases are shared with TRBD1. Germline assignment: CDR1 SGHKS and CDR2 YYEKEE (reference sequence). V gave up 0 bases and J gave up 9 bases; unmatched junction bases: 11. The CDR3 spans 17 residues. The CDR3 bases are TGTGCCAGCAGCTTGGTGTCTCTAGGACAGGGTGGTTCACCCCTCCACTTT. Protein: CASSLVSLGQGGSPLHF.

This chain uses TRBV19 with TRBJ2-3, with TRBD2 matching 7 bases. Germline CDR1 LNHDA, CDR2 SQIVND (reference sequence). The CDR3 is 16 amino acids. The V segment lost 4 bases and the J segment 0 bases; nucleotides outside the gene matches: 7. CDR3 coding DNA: TGTGCCAGTAGTACCGCCGCTAGCGGAAGCACAGATACGCAGTATTTT. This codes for CASSTAASGSTDTQYF. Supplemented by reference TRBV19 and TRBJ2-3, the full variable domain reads DGGITQSPKYLFRKEGQNVTLSCEQNLNHDAMYWYRQDPGQGLRLIYYSQIVNDFQKGDIAEGYSVSREKKESFPLTVTSAQKNPTAFYLCASSTAASGSTDTQYFGPGTRLTVL.

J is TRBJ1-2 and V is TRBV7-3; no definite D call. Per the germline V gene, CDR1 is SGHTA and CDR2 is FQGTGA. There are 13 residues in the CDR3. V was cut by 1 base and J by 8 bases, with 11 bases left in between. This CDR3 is CASSLNEGSGYTF. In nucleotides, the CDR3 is TGTGCCAGCAGCTTAAATGAAGGGAGCGGCTACACCTTC.

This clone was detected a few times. CDR3: CASSLSAGGPNEQFF. Here the CDR3 DNA reads TGTGCCAGCAGTTTATCGGCGGGGGGGCCCAATGAGCAGTTCTTC. The V and J genes are TRBV27 and TRBJ2-1; 9 bases match TRBD2. The CDR3 contains 15 residues. The trim removed 0 bases at V and 6 bases at J, leaving 3 bases unmatched. Germline CDR1 and CDR2: MNHEY and SMNVEV (reference sequence).

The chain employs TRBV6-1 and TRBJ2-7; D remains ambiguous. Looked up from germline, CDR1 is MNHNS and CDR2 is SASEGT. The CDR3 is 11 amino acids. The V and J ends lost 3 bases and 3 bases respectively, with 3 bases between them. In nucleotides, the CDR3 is TGTGCCAGCAGTGATTACTACGAGCAGTACTTC. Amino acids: CASSDYYEQYF.

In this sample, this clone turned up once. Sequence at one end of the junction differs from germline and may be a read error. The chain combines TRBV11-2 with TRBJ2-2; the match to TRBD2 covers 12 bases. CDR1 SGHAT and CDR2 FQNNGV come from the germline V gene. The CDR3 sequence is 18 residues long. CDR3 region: CASSPTSGGPPNTGELFF. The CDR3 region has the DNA TGTGCCAGCAGCCCGACTAGCGGGGGACCCCCGAATACCGGGGAGCTGTTTTTT. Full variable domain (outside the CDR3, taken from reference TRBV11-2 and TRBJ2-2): EAGVAQSPRYKIIEKRQSVAFWCNPISGHATLYWYQQILGQGPKLLIQFQNNGVVDDSQLPKDRFSAERLKGVDSTLKIQPAKLEDSAVYLCASSPTSGGPPNTGELFFGEGSRLTVL.

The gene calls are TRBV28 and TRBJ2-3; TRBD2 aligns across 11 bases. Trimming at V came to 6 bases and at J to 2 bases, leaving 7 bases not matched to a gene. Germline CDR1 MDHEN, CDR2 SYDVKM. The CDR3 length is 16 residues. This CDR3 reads CASRGLADQYTDTQYF. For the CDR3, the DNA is TGTGCCAGCAGGGGACTAGCGGACCAGTACACAGATACGCAGTATTTT.

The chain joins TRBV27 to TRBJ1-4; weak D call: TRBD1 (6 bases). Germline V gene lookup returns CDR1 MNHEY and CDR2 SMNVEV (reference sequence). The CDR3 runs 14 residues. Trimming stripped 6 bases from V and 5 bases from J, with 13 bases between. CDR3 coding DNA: TGTGCCAGCAGCCTAGGACAGTCCAATGAAAAACTGTTTTTT. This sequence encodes CASSLGQSNEKLFF.

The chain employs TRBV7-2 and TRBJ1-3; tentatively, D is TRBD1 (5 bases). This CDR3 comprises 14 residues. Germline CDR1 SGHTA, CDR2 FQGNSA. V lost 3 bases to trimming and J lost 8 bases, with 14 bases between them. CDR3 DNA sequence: TGTGCCAGCAGCTTCCGAGGCTGGGGGGACACCATATATTTT. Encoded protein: CASSFRGWGDTIYF. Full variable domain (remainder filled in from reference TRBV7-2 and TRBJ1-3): GAGVSQSPSNKVTEKGKDVELRCDPISGHTALYWYRQSLGQGLEFLIYFQGNSAPDKSGLPSDRFSAERTGGSVSTLTIQRTQQEDSAVYLCASSFRGWGDTIYFGEGSWLTVV.

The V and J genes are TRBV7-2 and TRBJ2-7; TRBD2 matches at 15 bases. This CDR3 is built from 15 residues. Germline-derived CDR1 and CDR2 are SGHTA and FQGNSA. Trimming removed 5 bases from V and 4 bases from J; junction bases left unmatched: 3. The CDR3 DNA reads TGTGCCAGCAGCGTCGGGACTAGCGGGAGGTACGAGCAGTACTTC. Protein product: CASSVGTSGRYEQYF.

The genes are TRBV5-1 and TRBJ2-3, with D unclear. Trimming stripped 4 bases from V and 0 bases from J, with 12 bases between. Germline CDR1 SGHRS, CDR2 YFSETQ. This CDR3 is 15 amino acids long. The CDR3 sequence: CASSPNGESTDTQYF. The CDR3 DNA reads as TGCGCCAGCAGCCCTAACGGAGAGAGCACAGATACGCAGTATTTT.

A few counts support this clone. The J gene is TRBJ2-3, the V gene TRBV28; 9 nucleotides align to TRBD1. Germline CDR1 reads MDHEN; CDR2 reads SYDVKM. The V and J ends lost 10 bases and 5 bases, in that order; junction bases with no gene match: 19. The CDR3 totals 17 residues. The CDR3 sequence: CAIKGQGESRFGDTQYF. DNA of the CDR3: TGTGCCATTAAGGGACAGGGAGAGAGTAGGTTCGGAGATACGCAGTATTTT.

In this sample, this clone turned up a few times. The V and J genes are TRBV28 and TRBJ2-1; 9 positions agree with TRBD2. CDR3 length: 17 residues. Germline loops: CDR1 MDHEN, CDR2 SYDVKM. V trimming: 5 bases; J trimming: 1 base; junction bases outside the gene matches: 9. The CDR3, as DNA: TGTGCCAGCAGTCCCCTGCGCGGGGGGGCATCCTACAATGAGCAGTTCTTC. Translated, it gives CASSPLRGGASYNEQFF. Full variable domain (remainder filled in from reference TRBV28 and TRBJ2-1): DVKVTQSSRYLVKRTGEKVFLECVQDMDHENMFWYRQDPGLGLRLIYFSYDVKMKEKGDIPEGYSVSREKKERFSLILESASTNQTSMYLCASSPLRGGASYNEQFFGPGTRLTVL.

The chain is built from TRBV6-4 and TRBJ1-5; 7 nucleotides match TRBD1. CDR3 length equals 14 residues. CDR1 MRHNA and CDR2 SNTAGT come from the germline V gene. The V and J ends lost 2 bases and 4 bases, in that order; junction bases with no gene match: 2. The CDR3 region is CASSDGTDNQPQHF. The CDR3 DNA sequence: TGTGCCAGCAGTGACGGGACAGATAATCAGCCCCAGCATTTT.

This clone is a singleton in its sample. The CDR3 sequence is CASSYMGPNTEAFF. CDR3 DNA sequence: TGTGCCAGCAGTTACATGGGGCCGAACACTGAAGCTTTCTTT. The V gene is TRBV6-5, the J gene TRBJ1-1; a possible D gene is TRBD1 (5 bases). The ends were cut back, 2 bases at V and 1 base at J, with 8 bases in the middle. Germline CDR1 is MNHEY and CDR2 is SVGAGI. The CDR3 extends over 14 amino acids.

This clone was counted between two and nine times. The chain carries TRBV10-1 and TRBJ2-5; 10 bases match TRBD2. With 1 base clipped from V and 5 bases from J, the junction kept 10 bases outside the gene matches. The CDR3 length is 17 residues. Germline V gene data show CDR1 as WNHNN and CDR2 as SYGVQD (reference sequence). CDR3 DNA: TGCGCCAGCAGTGAGTTTTCGTCTAGCGGGGGCCGGGAGACCCAGTACTTC. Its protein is CASSEFSSSGGRETQYF.

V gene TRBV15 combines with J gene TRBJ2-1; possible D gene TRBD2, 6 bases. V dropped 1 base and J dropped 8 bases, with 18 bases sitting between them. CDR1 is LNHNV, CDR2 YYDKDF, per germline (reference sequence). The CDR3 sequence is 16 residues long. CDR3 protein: CATSRGSGVWGDEQFF. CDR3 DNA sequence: TGTGCCACCAGCAGAGGCTCCGGTGTCTGGGGGGATGAGCAGTTCTTC.

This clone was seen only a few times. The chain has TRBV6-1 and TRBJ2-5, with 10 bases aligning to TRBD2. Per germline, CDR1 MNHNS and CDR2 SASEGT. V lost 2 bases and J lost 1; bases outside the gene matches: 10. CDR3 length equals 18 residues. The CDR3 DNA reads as TGTGCCAGCAGTGAAATAGTAGCGGGGGGACCAATCCAAGAGACCCAGTACTTC. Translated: CASSEIVAGGPIQETQYF.